The rows below give T cell receptor beta chains drawn from one sample of a study of blood T cell repertoires in COVID-19. TCRdb keeps only in-frame clones here, not all; method: immunoSEQ multiplex PCR. This table has approximately 45,000 clones, around nine tenths appearing once. Sequenced material: peripheral blood. Source of these receptors: a man aged 35-49 years with COVID-19, enrolled during active disease. Each CDR3 is given with its conserved first and last residue. A D gene is named only where the DNA matches it firmly. Clone size is not always given. Where it is, it says once, few, many or a class for expanded clones.

.	TRBV7-9	.	TRBJ1-4	TGTGCCAGCAGCTTTTTCGGGGAAAAACTGTTTTTT	CASSFFGEKLFF
.	TRBV5-1	.	TRBJ2-7	TGCGCCAGCAGCTTGGCGGGAGTTCGGTACGAGCAGTACTTC	CASSLAGVRYEQYF
.	TRBV5-6	TRBD1	TRBJ1-2	TGTGCCAGCAGCTTGGCAGGGGGCGCCCGCTATGGCTACACCTTC	CASSLAGGARYGYTF
once	TRBV5-6	.	TRBJ2-1	TGTGCCAGCAGCTTGCAGGATTACAATGAGCAGTTCTTC	CASSLQDYNEQFF
.	TRBV5-5	.	TRBJ1-1	TGTGCCAGCAGCTTGGTACACAGGTTGAACACTGAAGCTTTCTTT	CASSLVHRLNTEAFF
.	TRBV5-1	TRBD1	TRBJ1-4	TGCGCCAGCAGCTCTCACAGGGGAGATAAAGGTGAAAAACTGTTTTTT	CASSSHRGDKGEKLFF
.	TRBV19	TRBD1	TRBJ1-2	TGTGCCAGTAGTGAGAAGGGGACAGGGACCTATGGCTACACCTTC	CASSEKGTGTYGYTF
.	TRBV11-2	TRBD2	TRBJ2-7	TGTGCCAGCAGCTTAGTCATTGGGCTAGCGGACGCCTACGAGCAGTACTTC	CASSLVIGLADAYEQYF
.	TRBV5-4	.	TRBJ1-2	TGTGCCAGCAGCGCGGGGACCGGCTATGGCTACACCTTC	CASSAGTGYGYTF
.	TRBV11-1	.	TRBJ1-1	TGTGCCAGCAGCTTGAGCCGGAACACTGAAGCTTTCTTT	CASSLSRNTEAFF
.	TRBV7-2	TRBD1	TRBJ2-3	TGTGCCAGCAGCCCCATGCCGGGACAGGGGGCAGATACGCAGTATTTT	CASSPMPGQGADTQYF
.	TRBV5-1	TRBD1	TRBJ1-1	TGCGCCAGCAGCTGGGGGACAGGGCAAGGTACTGAAGCTTTCTTT	CASSWGTGQGTEAFF
.	TRBV9	TRBD2	TRBJ2-1	TGTGCCAGCAGCCCCTTTCGGCGGGAGGGTAACAATGAGCAGTTCTTC	CASSPFRREGNNEQFF
once	TRBV19	.	TRBJ1-4	TGTGCCAGTAGCCGGACAGCAACTAATGAAAAACTGTTTTTT	CASSRTATNEKLFF
.	TRBV19	TRBD1	TRBJ1-6	TGTGCCAGTAGTATAGCGGGACAGGGGGTTTCTTCACCCCTCCACTTT	CASSIAGQGVSSPLHF
.	TRBV5-4	.	TRBJ2-2	TGTGCCAGCAGCTTTAAGGGAGTAGGCACCGGGGAGCTGTTTTTT	CASSFKGVGTGELFF
.	TRBV28	TRBD2	TRBJ2-1	TGTGCCAGCAGGCCGGGACTAGCGGGGGGTCCGATCTTC	CASRPGLAGGPIF
once	TRBV4-1	TRBD1	TRBJ2-7	TGCGCCAGCAGCGAAGTACGGAACGGGGACAGGAGCTACGAGCAGTACTTC	CASSEVRNGDRSYEQYF
.	TRBV7-9	TRBD1	TRBJ2-7	TGTGCCAGCAGCCCGGGACAGTCGTCCTACGAGCAGTACTTC	CASSPGQSSYEQYF
few	TRBV28	TRBD2	TRBJ2-5	TGTGCCAGCAGTTTATCCCAGCGGGGATGGCGAGAGACCCAGTACTTC	CASSLSQRGWRETQYF
.	TRBV10-3	.	TRBJ1-5	TGTGCCATCAGTGATGGGTATTCGGAGAATGGCCAGCCCCAGCATTTT	CAISDGYSENGQPQHF
.	TRBV5-1	TRBD1	TRBJ2-5	TGCGCCAGCAGCTTAACGGGACAGGGGGAGACCCAGTACTTC	CASSLTGQGETQYF
.	TRBV19	TRBD2	TRBJ2-7	TGTGCCAGTAGCCCCACCCGGACTAGCGGGGCTTACGAGCAGTACTTC	CASSPTRTSGAYEQYF
.	TRBV28	.	TRBJ1-4	TGTGCCAGCAGCCCACCAGGGTTTAATGAAAAACTGTTTTTT	CASSPPGFNEKLFF
.	TRBV4-2	TRBD2	TRBJ2-2	TGTGCCAGCAGCCAGGGGACTAGCGGGGGGGCCGGGGAGCTGTTTTTT	CASSQGTSGGAGELFF
.	TRBV3-1/TRBV3-2	.	TRBJ2-6	TGTGCCAGCAGCCAAGTATCTGGGGCCAACGTCCTGACTTTC	CASSQVSGANVLTF
.	TRBV6-5	TRBD1	TRBJ1-1	TGTGCCAGCGAATTCACAGGGGGCGACAGAGCTTTCTTT	CASEFTGGDRAFF
.	TRBV3-1/TRBV3-2	TRBD1	TRBJ1-4	TGTGCCAGCAGCTTCCAGGGGGCCGTTGAAAAACTGTTTTTT	CASSFQGAVEKLFF
.	TRBV25-1	.	TRBJ2-5	TGTGCCAGCAGTGTAGACAGCCCCGGAGAGACCCAGTACTTC	CASSVDSPGETQYF
.	TRBV5-6	.	TRBJ2-1	TGTGCCAGCAGCCCCAGTTGGAGGGAGGCCTACAATGAGCAGTTCTTC	CASSPSWREAYNEQFF
.	TRBV28	.	TRBJ1-2	TGTGCCAGCAGGTTATTGGGGGGAGATAACTATGGCTACACCTTC	CASRLLGGDNYGYTF
.	TRBV15	TRBD2	TRBJ2-1	TGTGCCACCAGCAGAGTCCTAGCGGACAATGAGCAGTTCTTC	CATSRVLADNEQFF